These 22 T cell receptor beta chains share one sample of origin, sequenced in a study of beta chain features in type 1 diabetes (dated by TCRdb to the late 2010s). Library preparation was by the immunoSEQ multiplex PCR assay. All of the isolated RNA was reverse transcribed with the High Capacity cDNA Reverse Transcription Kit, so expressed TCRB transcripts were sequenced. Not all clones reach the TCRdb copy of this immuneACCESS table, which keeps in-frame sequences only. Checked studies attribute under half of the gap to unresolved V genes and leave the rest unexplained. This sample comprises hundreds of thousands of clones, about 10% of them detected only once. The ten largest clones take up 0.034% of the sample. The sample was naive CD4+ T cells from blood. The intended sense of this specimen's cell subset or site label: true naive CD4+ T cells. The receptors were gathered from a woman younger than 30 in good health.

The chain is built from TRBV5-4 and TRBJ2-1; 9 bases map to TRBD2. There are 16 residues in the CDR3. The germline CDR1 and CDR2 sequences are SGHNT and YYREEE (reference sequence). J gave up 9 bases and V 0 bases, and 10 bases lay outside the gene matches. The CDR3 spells CASSLGGGALVTEQFF. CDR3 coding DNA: TGTGCCAGCAGCTTGGGCGGGGGGGCCCTAGTTACTGAGCAGTTCTTC.

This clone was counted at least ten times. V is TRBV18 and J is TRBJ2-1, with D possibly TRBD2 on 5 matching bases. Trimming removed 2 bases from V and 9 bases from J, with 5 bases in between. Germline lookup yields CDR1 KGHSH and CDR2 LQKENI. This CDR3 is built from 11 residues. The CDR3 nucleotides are TGTGCCAGCTCACCAGCGGGTGAGCAGTTCTTC. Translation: CASSPAGEQFF.

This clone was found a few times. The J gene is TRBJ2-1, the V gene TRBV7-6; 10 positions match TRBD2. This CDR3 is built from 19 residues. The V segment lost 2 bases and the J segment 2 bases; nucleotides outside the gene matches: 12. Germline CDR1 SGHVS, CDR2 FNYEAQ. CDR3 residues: CASSLSRLAGACTYNEQFF. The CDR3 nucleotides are TGTGCCAGCAGCTTAAGTAGGCTAGCGGGGGCCTGCACCTACAATGAGCAGTTCTTC.

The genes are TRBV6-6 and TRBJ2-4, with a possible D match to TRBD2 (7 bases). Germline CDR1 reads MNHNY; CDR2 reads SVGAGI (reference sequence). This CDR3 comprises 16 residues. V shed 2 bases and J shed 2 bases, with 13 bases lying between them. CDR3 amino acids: CASSYRGEGTKNIQYF. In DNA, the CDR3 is TGTGCCAGCAGTTACAGGGGGGAGGGGACCAAAAACATTCAGTACTTC.

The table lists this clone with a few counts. CDR3 loop: CASSLSPGTGYREQYF. The CDR3 DNA reads TGTGCCAGCTCACTTTCCCCCGGGACAGGTTATCGCGAGCAGTACTTC. The rearrangement uses TRBV18 and TRBJ2-7; 8 nucleotides agree with TRBD1. Germline-derived CDR1 and CDR2 are KGHSH and LQKENI. The CDR3 runs 16 residues. Trimming took 4 bases from V and 6 from J; bases not matched to a gene: 14.

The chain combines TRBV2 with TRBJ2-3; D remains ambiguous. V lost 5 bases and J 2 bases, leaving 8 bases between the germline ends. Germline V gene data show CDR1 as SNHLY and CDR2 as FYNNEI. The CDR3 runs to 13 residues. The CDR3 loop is CASSRQLTDTQYF. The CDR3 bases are TGTGCCAGCAGTAGACAACTCACAGATACGCAGTATTTT.

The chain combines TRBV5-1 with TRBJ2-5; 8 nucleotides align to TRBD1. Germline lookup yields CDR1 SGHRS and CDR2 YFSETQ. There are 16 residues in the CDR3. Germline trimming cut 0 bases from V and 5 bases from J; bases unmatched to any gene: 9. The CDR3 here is CASSLEVQGARETQYF. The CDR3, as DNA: TGCGCCAGCAGCTTGGAGGTTCAGGGGGCACGTGAGACCCAGTACTTC.

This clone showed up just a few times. The CDR3 coding sequence is TGCAGCGCCCAGGGGCCTCGCACTAATGAAAAACTGTTTTTT. This sequence encodes CSAQGPRTNEKLFF. V is TRBV29-1 and J is TRBJ1-4, with D possibly TRBD1 on 6 matching bases. The CDR3 spans 14 residues. Germline V gives CDR1 SQVTM, CDR2 ANQGSEA. Trimming took off 7 bases at V and 2 bases at J, with 14 bases between the two ends.

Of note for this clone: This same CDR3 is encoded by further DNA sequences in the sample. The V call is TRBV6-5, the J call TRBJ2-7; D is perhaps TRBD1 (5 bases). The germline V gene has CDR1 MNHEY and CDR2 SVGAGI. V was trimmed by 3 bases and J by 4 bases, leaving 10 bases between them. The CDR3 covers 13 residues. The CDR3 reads CASSYSTAYEQYF. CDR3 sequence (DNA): TGTGCCAGCAGTTATTCGACAGCTTACGAGCAGTACTTC.

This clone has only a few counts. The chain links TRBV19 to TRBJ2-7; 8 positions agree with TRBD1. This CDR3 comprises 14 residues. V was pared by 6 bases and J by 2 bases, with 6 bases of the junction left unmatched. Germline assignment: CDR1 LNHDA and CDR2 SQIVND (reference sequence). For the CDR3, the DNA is TGTGCCAGTAGGAGGACAGGGAGCCCCTACGAGCAGTACTTC. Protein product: CASRRTGSPYEQYF.

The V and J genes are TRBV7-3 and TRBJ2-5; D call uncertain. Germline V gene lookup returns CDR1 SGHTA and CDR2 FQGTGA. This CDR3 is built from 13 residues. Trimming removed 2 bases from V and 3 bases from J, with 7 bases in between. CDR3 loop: CASSLSREETQYF. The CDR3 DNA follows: TGTGCCAGCAGCTTATCTCGAGAAGAGACCCAGTACTTC.

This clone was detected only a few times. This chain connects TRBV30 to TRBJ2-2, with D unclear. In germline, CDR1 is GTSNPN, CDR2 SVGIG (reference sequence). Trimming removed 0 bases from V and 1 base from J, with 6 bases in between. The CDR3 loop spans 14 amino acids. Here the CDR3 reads CAWSVRGNTGELFF. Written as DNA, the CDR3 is TGTGCCTGGAGTGTACGCGGGAACACCGGGGAGCTGTTTTTT.

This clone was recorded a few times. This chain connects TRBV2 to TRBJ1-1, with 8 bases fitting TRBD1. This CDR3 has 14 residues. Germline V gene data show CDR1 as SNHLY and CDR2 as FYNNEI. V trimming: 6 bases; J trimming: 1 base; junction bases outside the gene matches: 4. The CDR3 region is CASRRDRRNTEAFF. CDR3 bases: TGTGCCAGCAGGAGGGACAGGAGGAACACTGAAGCTTTCTTT. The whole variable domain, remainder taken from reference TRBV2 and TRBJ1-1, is EPEVTQTPSHQVTQMGQEVILRCVPISNHLYFYWYRQILGQKVEFLVSFYNNEISEKSEIFDDQFSVERPDGSNFTLKIRSTKLEDSAMYFCASRRDRRNTEAFFGQGTRLTVV.

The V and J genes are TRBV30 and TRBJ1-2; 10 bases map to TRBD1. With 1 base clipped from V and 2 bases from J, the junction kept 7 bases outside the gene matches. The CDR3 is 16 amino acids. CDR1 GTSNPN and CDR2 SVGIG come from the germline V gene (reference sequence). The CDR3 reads CAWSAPRQGANYGYTF. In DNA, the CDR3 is TGTGCCTGGAGTGCCCCCCGACAGGGGGCGAACTATGGCTACACCTTC.

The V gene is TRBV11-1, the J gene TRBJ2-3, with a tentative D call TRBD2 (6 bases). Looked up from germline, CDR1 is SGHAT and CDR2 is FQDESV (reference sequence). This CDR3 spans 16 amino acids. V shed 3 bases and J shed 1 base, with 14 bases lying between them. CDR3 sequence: CASSFSGLRGTDTQYF. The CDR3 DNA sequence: TGTGCCAGCAGCTTTAGCGGCCTGAGGGGCACAGATACGCAGTATTTT.

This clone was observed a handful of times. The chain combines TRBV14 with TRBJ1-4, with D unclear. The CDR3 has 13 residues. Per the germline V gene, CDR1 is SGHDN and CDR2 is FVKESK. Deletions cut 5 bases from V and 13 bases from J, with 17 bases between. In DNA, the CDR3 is TGTGCCAGCAGCTCACATGGAGCGGTGGGACTGTTTTTT. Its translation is CASSSHGAVGLFF.

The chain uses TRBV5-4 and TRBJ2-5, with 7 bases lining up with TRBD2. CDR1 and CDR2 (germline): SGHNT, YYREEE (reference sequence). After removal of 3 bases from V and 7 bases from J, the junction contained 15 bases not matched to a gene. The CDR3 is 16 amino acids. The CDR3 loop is CASSSYGGDGRVTQYF. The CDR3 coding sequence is TGTGCCAGCAGCTCCTATGGGGGGGACGGAAGGGTGACCCAGTACTTC.

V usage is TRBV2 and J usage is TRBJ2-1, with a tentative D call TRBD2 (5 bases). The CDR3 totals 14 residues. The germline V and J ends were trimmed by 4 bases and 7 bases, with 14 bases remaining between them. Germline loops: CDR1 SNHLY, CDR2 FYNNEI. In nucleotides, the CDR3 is TGTGCCAGCAGTGGGGAACTACTAGTAAATGAGCAGTTCTTC. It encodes CASSGELLVNEQFF.

DNA of the CDR3: TGTGCCAGCAGCCGGGGGGGTGACGTCACCGGGGAGCTGTTTTTT. The encoded protein is CASSRGGDVTGELFF. The V gene is TRBV11-3, the J gene TRBJ2-2, with TRBD2 matching 8 bases. The J segment lost 4 bases and the V segment lost 5 bases, leaving 6 bases of the junction unmatched. There are 15 residues in the CDR3. The germline gives CDR1 SGHNT, CDR2 YENEEA.

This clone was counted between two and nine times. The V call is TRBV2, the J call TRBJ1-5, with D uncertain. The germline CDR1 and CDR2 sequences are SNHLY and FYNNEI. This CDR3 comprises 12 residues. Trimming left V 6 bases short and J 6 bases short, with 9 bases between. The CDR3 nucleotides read TGTGCCAGCAGGGCTCGGGGTCAGCCCCAGCATTTT. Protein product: CASRARGQPQHF. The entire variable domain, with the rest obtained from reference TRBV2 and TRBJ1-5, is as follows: EPEVTQTPSHQVTQMGQEVILRCVPISNHLYFYWYRQILGQKVEFLVSFYNNEISEKSEIFDDQFSVERPDGSNFTLKIRSTKLEDSAMYFCASRARGQPQHFGDGTRLSIL.

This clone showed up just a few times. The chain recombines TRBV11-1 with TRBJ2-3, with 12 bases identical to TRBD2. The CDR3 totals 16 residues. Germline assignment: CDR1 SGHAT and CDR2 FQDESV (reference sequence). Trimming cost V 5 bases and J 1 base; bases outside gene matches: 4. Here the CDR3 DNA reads TGTGCCAGCAGCCTACGGACTAGCGGGGGCACAGATACGCAGTATTTT. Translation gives CASSLRTSGGTDTQYF.

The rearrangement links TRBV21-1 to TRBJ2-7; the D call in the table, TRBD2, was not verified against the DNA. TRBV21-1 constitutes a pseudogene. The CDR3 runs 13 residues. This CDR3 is CASRAGDGVEQYF. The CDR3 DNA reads TGTGCCAGTCGAGCGGGAGATGGGGTCGAGCAGTACTTC.